This T cell receptor beta chain stems from a study of breast tumors, draining lymph nodes, adjacent tissues. Germline values: CDR1 SGHRS, CDR2 YFSETQ. This CDR3 spans 17 amino acids. TCRdb recomputed calls from the multiplex PCR reads with MiXCR, one row per CDR3 protein. Of 160,000 or so distinct CDR3 sequences listed, about 30% were seen once; the top ten hold approximately 3.9%. The lymph nodes were axillary draining lymph nodes from breast cancer patients. A remark on this clonotype: This may stem from a read error, because a much larger clone lies one nucleotide away.

The chain is built from TRBV5-1 and TRBJ2-6; 7 bases line up with TRBD2. The receptor's source is a female donor with breast cancer. Some clones in this sample may be carry-over from other donors' samples. The sample was axillary lymph node tissue. CDR3 amino acids: CASSPGPLLGGVNVLTF. The CDR3 nucleotides read TGCGCCAGCAGCCCGGGACCTCTCCTGGGGGGGGTCAACGTCCTGACTTTC. The entire variable domain, with the rest obtained from reference TRBV5-1 and TRBJ2-6, is as follows: KAGVTQTPRYLIKTRGQQVTLSCSPISGHRSVSWYQQTPGQGLQFLFEYFSETQRNKGNFPGRFSGRQFSNSRSEMNVSTLELGDSALYLCASSPGPLLGGVNVLTFGAGSRLTVL.